This T cell receptor beta chain was found in a study of cytomegalovirus exposure and HLA in healthy donors. General study results and limits: Some V segments, including TRBV6-2 and TRBV6-3, were excluded as indistinguishable. In vitro checks showed that a few CMV-associated chains really do target CMV antigens.

The CDR3 contains 13 residues. Germline trimming cut 5 bases from V and 4 bases from J; bases unmatched to any gene: 4. Germline assignment: CDR1 PRHDT and CDR2 FYEKMQ (reference sequence). Details on this clone: Its target is unknown.

The study ran its PCR with 60 Vbeta and 13 Jbeta primers. Sequencing used immunoSEQ multiplex PCR; TCRdb keeps in-frame clones, though not all of them. The repertoire holds under 250,000 clones, 80% to 85% seen once, with over 0.65% in the top ten. The chain carries TRBV13 and TRBJ2-7; 8 nucleotides line up with TRBD2. Specimen: PBMCs. The clonotype comes from a boy aged 2 to 10 in good health and CMV-seronegative. This CDR3 is CASSTSGRYEQYF. The CDR3 coding sequence is TGTGCCAGCAGCACCAGCGGGAGATACGAGCAGTACTTC. The complete variable domain, with remaining parts taken from reference TRBV13 and TRBJ2-7, reads AAGVIQSPRHLIKEKRETATLKCYPIPRHDTVYWYQQGPGQDPQFLISFYEKMQSDKGSIPDRFSAQQFSDYHSELNMSSLELGDSALYFCASSTSGRYEQYFGPGTRLTVT.